This is a list of T cell receptor beta chains from one sample in a study of cytomegalovirus exposure and HLA in healthy donors. Produced via immunoSEQ multiplex PCR; TCRdb's table is partial and in-frame only. This sample's table has about 130,000 clones. The sample taken for sequencing was PBMCs. Every receptor here comes from a middle-aged woman in good health and CMV-seropositive. CDR3s include the opening cysteine and the closing phenylalanine or tryptophan. The D gene is left open where the match is weak.

J: TRBJ2-7; V: TRBV2; D: TRBD2; CDR3: CASRNPAGRSYEQYF; DNA: TGTGCCAGCAGGAATCCAGCGGGGCGCTCCTACGAGCAGTACTTC
J: TRBJ2-3; V: TRBV5-1; D: .; CDR3: CASSQAGRSHDTQYF; DNA: TGCGCCAGCAGCCAGGCGGGACGCTCGCATGATACGCAGTATTTT
J: TRBJ2-1; V: TRBV11-2; D: .; CDR3: CASSLSGRPHNEQFF; DNA: TGTGCCAGCAGCTTGAGCGGAAGGCCCCACAATGAGCAGTTCTTC
J: TRBJ2-3; V: TRBV29-1; D: TRBD2; CDR3: CSVPSTPPRSSGRGRPQYF; DNA: TGCAGCGTCCCCAGTACCCCCCCAAGGAGTAGCGGGAGGGGAAGGCCGCAGTATTTT
J: TRBJ1-4; V: TRBV2; D: .; CDR3: CATGRMGEKLFF; DNA: TGTGCCACTGGCAGGATGGGTGAAAAACTGTTTTTT
J: TRBJ2-5; V: TRBV5-1; D: .; CDR3: CASSLQETQYF; DNA: TGCGCCAGCAGCCTCCAAGAGACCCAGTACTTC
J: TRBJ1-2; V: TRBV9; D: .; CDR3: CASSAAGGADGYTF; DNA: TGTGCCAGCAGCGCGGCGGGGGGGGCTGATGGCTACACCTTC
J: TRBJ2-3; V: TRBV10-2; D: .; CDR3: CASSESGGTQYF; DNA: TGCGCCAGCAGTGAGTCGGGCGGGACGCAGTATTTT
J: TRBJ1-5; V: TRBV5-6; D: .; CDR3: CASSLHGGIQPQHF; DNA: TGTGCCAGCAGCTTGCATGGGGGGATTCAGCCCCAGCATTTT
J: TRBJ2-7; V: TRBV10-2; D: .; CDR3: CASSVRGYEQYF; DNA: TGCGCCAGCAGTGTACGGGGATACGAGCAGTACTTC
J: TRBJ1-1; V: TRBV6-5; D: TRBD1; CDR3: CASRRTGGQDTEAFF; DNA: TGTGCCAGCAGACGGACAGGGGGCCAGGACACTGAAGCTTTCTTT
J: TRBJ2-3; V: TRBV6-5; D: TRBD2; CDR3: CASKPGGSDTQYF; DNA: TGTGCCAGCAAGCCGGGAGGCTCAGATACGCAGTATTTT
J: TRBJ2-3; V: TRBV30; D: .; CDR3: CAWSVHSSGTDTQYF; DNA: TGTGCCTGGAGTGTACACAGTAGCGGCACAGATACGCAGTATTTT
J: TRBJ1-1; V: TRBV5-8; D: TRBD1; CDR3: CASSLLRGLSTEAFF; DNA: TGTGCCAGCAGCTTGTTGAGGGGGCTAAGCACTGAAGCTTTCTTT
J: TRBJ1-2; V: TRBV9; D: TRBD1; CDR3: CASSPGGDSAIDGYTF; DNA: TGTGCCAGCAGCCCCGGGGGGGACAGCGCGATAGATGGCTACACCTTC
J: TRBJ2-7; V: TRBV6-1; D: TRBD2; CDR3: CASNSGREVYEQYF; DNA: TGTGCCAGCAATAGCGGGAGGGAGGTCTACGAGCAGTACTTC
J: TRBJ1-2; V: TRBV5-4; D: .; CDR3: CASSPDRTEYGYTF; DNA: TGTGCCAGCAGTCCCGACAGGACTGAATATGGCTACACCTTC
J: TRBJ1-1; V: TRBV15; D: .; CDR3: CATTPSGGKKAFF; DNA: TGTGCCACCACCCCGAGCGGGGGTAAGAAAGCTTTCTTT
J: TRBJ2-5; V: TRBV9; D: .; CDR3: CASSVGGGRRTQYF; DNA: TGTGCCAGCAGCGTAGGGGGAGGAAGGCGGACCCAGTACTTC
J: TRBJ2-5; V: TRBV5-1; D: .; CDR3: CASSLAVAGLETQYF; DNA: TGCGCCAGCAGCTTGGCCGTGGCGGGCCTCGAGACCCAGTACTTC
J: TRBJ2-7; V: TRBV7-2; D: TRBD2; CDR3: CASSQRDGWGEQYF; DNA: TGTGCCAGCAGCCAGCGGGATGGTTGGGGCGAGCAGTACTTC
J: TRBJ2-1; V: TRBV30; D: TRBD1; CDR3: CAWRPPGTGAFGEQFF; DNA: TGTGCCTGGAGGCCCCCTGGGACAGGGGCCTTCGGAGAGCAGTTCTTC